This T cell receptor beta chain was sequenced in a study of control samples from healthy donors and cancer patients. Here immunoSEQ multiplex PCR was the method, and the copy in TCRdb shows in-frame clones only, minus some. The profile shows around 160,000 clones, approximately 94% of them singletons. This clonotype was obtained from a man in his late teens or twenties in good health. Material: blood.

CDR3 nucleotides: TGTGCCAGCAGGGAGACTAGCGACAGGGGCGAGCAGTACTTC. This encodes CASRETSDRGEQYF. This chain links TRBV25-1 with TRBJ2-7; D tentatively reads TRBD1 or TRBD2 (8 bases each). CDR3 length equals 14 residues. The V gene lost 6 bases and the J gene lost 6 bases, with 18 bases spanning the gap. Germline CDR1 is MGHDK and CDR2 is SYGVNS.